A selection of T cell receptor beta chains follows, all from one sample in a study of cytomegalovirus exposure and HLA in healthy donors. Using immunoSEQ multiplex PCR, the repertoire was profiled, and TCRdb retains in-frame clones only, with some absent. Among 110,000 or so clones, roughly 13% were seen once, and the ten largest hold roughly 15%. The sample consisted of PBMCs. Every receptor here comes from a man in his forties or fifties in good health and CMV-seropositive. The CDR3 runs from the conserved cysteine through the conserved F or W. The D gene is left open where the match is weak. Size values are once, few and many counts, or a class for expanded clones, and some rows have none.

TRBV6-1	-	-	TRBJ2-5	TGTGCCAGCAGCGGGACTTACCAAGAGACCCAGTACTTC	CASSGTYQETQYF
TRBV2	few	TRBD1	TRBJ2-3	TGTGCCAGCGGCCGGGACAGACGCACAGATACGCAGTATTTT	CASGRDRRTDTQYF
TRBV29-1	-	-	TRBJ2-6	TGTAGCGTTGGTAAGTTGTGGCCACCTGGGGCCAACGTCCTGACTTTC	CSVGKLWPPGANVLTF
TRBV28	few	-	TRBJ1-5	TGTGCCAGCAGGCAGGGGATCAATCAGCCCCAGCATTTT	CASRQGINQPQHF
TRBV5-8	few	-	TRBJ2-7	TGTGCCAGCAGCTTGGATAGCCAGGGGCCCTACGAGCAGTACTTC	CASSLDSQGPYEQYF
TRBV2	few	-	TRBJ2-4	TGTGCCAGCGGGGACAACGACAAAAACATTCAGTACTTC	CASGDNDKNIQYF
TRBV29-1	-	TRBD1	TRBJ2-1	TGCAGCGTCCCCTTAGGGGGCTATGAGCAGTTCTTC	CSVPLGGYEQFF
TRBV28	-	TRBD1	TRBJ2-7	TGTGCCAGCAGTGGGGGACAGGGGGCGGATATCGACGAGCAGTACTTC	CASSGGQGADIDEQYF
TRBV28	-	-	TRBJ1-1	TGTGCCAGCAGTACCTCCGGGTCAGATTTCAGGGGAGCTTTCTTT	CASSTSGSDFRGAFF
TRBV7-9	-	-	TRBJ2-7	TGTGCCAGCAGCCGTAGGGGTTACGAGCAGTACTTC	CASSRRGYEQYF
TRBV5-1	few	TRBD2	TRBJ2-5	TGCGCCAGCAGCTTGGCGGTAGCGGGTGTCGAGACCCAGTACTTC	CASSLAVAGVETQYF
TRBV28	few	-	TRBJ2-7	TGTGCCAGCAGTTTTCTGCGGGACGGGACGGTGCAGTACTTC	CASSFLRDGTVQYF
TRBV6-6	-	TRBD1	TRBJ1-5	TGTGCCAGCAGTTCCCGACAGGGGGAACAGCCCCAGCATTTT	CASSSRQGEQPQHF
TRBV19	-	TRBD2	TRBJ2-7	TGTGCCAGTAGTATGGGACTAGCGGGGATGGAGCAGTACTTC	CASSMGLAGMEQYF
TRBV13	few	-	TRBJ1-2	TGTGCCAGCAGCTTTAGAGCTAACTATGGCTACACCTTC	CASSFRANYGYTF
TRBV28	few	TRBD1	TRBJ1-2	TGTGCCAGCAGTCAGGGACAGGCGTCCGCTGGCTACACCTTC	CASSQGQASAGYTF
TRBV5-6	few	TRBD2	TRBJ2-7	TGTGCCAGCAGCGGAGAACTAGCGGGAGGGCCCTACGAGCAGTACTTC	CASSGELAGGPYEQYF
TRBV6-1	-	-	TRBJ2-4	TGTGCCAGCAGTGAGATCGGATTGGGGCACGGAGCCAAAAACATTCAGTACTTC	CASSEIGLGHGAKNIQYF
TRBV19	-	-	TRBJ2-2	TGTGCCAGTGGGGGGGCTTCGGGGCTCACCGGGGAGCTGTTTTTT	CASGGASGLTGELFF
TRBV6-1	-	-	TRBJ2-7	TGTGCCAGCAGTGAAGCAGGGAGTGAGCAGTACTTC	CASSEAGSEQYF
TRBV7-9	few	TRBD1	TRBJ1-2	TGTGCCAGCAGCTCGGACAGGGGGTCTAACTATGGCTACACCTTC	CASSSDRGSNYGYTF
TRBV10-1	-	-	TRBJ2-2	TGCGCCAGCAGTGAGTCCAGCGGTACCGGGGAGCTGTTTTTT	CASSESSGTGELFF
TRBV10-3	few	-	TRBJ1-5	TGTGCCATCAGTGAGGAAGGGACTTATCAGCCCCAGCATTTT	CAISEEGTYQPQHF
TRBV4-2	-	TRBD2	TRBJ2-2	TGTGCCAGCAGCCGGGGACTAGCGGGAGTCGGAACCGGGGAGCTGTTTTTT	CASSRGLAGVGTGELFF
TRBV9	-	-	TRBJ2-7	TGTGCCAGCAGCGTAGGTGGGACACCCCCCGAGCAGTACTTC	CASSVGGTPPEQYF
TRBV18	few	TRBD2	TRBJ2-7	TGTGCCAGCTCACTCCTAGCGGGAGAGGTCGACGAGCAGTACTTC	CASSLLAGEVDEQYF
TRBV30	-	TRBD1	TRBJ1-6	TGTGCCTGGAGTATGCCGGCCCAGGGGGACTCACCCCTCCACTTT	CAWSMPAQGDSPLHF
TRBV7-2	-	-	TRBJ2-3	TGTGCCAGCAGGGTAGGGGGAGCAGATACGCAGTATTTT	CASRVGGADTQYF
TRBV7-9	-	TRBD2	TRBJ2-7	TGTGCCAGCAGCTTAGGCCTGACTAGCTTGGACGAGCAGTACTTC	CASSLGLTSLDEQYF
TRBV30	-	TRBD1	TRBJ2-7	TGTGCCTGGAGTCATAAGGGGGCAAGAGGGGGCGAGCAGTACTTC	CAWSHKGARGGEQYF
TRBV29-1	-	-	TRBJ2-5	TGCAGCGTTGGAAGGGGATCCTCTGGGGAGACCCAGTACTTC	CSVGRGSSGETQYF
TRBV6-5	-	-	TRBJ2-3	TGTGCCAGCAGTTACTCGATGACCGGAGGGGCAGATACGCAGTATTTT	CASSYSMTGGADTQYF
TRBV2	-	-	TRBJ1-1	TGTGCCAGCAGCGACACGGAGAACACTGAAGCTTTCTTT	CASSDTENTEAFF
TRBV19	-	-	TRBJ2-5	TGTGCCAGTAGTGCTGGGACTCTCGAGACCCAGTACTTC	CASSAGTLETQYF
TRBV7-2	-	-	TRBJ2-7	TGTGCCAGCAGCTTAGTTGGACTATTAGCTTACGAGCAGTACTTC	CASSLVGLLAYEQYF
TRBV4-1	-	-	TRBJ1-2	TGCGCCAGCAGCCAAGGTCCCGGGGGGCCCTATGGCTACACCTTC	CASSQGPGGPYGYTF
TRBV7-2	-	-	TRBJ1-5	TGTGCCAGCAGCGTCACAGACCGCCAGCCCCAGCATTTT	CASSVTDRQPQHF
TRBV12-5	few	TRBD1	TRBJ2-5	TGTGCTAGTGGTTTGCGACAGGGGAGTCAGGAGACCCAGTACTTC	CASGLRQGSQETQYF
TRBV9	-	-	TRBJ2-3	TGTGCCAGCAGCGTTTCGGGAGTGGGAGATACGCAGTATTTT	CASSVSGVGDTQYF
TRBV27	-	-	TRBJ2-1	TGTGCCAGCAAAGGGGCGTACAATGAGCAGTTCTTC	CASKGAYNEQFF
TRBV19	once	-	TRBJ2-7	TGTGCCAGTAGTGGGGGGACAGATTTCTCGGAGCAGTACTTC	CASSGGTDFSEQYF
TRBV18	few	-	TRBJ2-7	TGTGCCAGCTCACCAAGGCAGGGGGGAACCACCTACGAGCAGTACTTC	CASSPRQGGTTYEQYF
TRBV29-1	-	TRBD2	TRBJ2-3	TGCAGCGTCGCCGGGACTAGCGGGACCTTGGGCACAGATACGCAGTATTTT	CSVAGTSGTLGTDTQYF
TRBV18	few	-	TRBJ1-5	TGTGCCAGCTCACCCGGAGAGGGGGACCAGCCCCAGCATTTT	CASSPGEGDQPQHF
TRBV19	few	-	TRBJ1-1	TGTGCCAGTAGTCCCCTTCGGGGGGGAGACACTGAAGCTTTCTTT	CASSPLRGGDTEAFF
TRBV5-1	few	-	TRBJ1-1	TGCGCCAGCAGCTCCCCAACCGGGGTAGGGCGGACTGAAGCTTTCTTT	CASSSPTGVGRTEAFF
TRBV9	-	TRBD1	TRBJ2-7	TGTGCCAGCAGCGTAGGACAGGGGGCGACGGGGGAGCAGTACTTC	CASSVGQGATGEQYF
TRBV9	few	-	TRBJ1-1	TGTGCCAGCAGCGCTTTACAGGGAAAACAAGAAGCTTTCTTT	CASSALQGKQEAFF
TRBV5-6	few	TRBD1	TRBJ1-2	TGTGCCAGCAGCTCCCCTGACAGGGTTGGCTATGGCTACACCTTC	CASSSPDRVGYGYTF
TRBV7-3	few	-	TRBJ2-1	TGTGCCAGCAGCTTAACTGGGAGAGTGGGTGAGCAGTTCTTC	CASSLTGRVGEQFF